This TCR beta chain was documented in a study of T-cell reconstitution after alpha-beta-depleted transplantation in children. Findings and limits, study-wide: Where alpha-beta T cells came from about two months after transplant was reportedly several hundred expanded graft clones. Hyperexpanded clones declined; after one year, newly produced T cells mostly supplied diversity.

It was with unique molecular identifiers that the TCRbeta library was prepared. Using its own MiXCR run on the PCR reads, TCRdb lists one record per CDR3 protein. The top ten hold over 9.5% of the sample, which has some 290,000 distinct CDR3 sequences, over 20% seen once. This clonotype was detected a few times. Its antigen remains unknown. CDR1 and CDR2 from the germline V gene are SGHAT and FQNNGV. This CDR3 has 18 amino acids. The V segment lost 5 bases and the J segment 4 bases; nucleotides outside the gene matches: 15. The TCR sequence derives from a male patient aged 10-17 years who had a stem cell transplant for acute lymphoblastic leukemia, so the T cells may come from the graft donor. The sequencing used PBMCs, mostly from graft donor cells, collected 180 days after TCRalphabeta/CD19-depleted stem cell transplant. The V gene is TRBV11-2, the J gene TRBJ1-4; 8 nucleotides agree with TRBD1. CDR3 sequence: CASSQRGQVALINEKLFF. The CDR3 DNA follows: TGTGCCAGCAGCCAAAGGGGACAGGTCGCCCTTATTAATGAAAAACTGTTTTTT.